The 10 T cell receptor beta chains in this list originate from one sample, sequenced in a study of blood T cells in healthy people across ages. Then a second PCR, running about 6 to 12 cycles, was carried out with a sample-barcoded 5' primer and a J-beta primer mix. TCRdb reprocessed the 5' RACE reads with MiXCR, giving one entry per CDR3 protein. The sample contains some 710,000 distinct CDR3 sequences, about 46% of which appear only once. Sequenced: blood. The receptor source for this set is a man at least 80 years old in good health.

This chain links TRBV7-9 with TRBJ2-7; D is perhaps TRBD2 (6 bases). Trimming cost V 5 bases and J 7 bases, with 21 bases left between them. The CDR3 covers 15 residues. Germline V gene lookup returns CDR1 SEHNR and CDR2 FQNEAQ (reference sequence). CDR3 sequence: CASSTRDWLPGEQYF. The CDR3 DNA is TGTGCCAGCAGCACCCGGGACTGGTTGCCGGGTGAGCAGTACTTC.

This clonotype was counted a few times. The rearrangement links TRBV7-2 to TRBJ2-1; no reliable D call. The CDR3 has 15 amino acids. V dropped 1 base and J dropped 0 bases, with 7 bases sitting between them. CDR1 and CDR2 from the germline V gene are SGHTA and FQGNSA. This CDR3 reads CASSLGSNSYNEQFF. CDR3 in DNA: TGTGCCAGCAGCTTAGGGTCAAACTCCTACAATGAGCAGTTCTTC.

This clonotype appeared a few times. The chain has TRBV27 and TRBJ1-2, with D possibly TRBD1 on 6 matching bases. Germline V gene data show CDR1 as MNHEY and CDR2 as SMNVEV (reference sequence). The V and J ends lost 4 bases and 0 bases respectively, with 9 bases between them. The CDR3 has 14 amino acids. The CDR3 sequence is CASSSRGSNYGYTF. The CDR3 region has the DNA TGTGCCAGCAGTTCTAGGGGGTCTAACTATGGCTACACCTTC.

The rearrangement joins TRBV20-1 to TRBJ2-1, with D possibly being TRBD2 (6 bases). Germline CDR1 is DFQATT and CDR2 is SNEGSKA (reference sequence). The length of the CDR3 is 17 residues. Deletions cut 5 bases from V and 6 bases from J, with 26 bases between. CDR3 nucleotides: TGCAGTGCTGGGGGGTTAGGGAGCGACCGTTTAGTCAATGAGCAGTTCTTC. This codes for CSAGGLGSDRLVNEQFF.

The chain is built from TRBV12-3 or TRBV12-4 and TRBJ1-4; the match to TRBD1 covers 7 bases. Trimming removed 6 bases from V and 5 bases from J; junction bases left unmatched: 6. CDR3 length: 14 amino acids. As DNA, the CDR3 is TGTGCCAGCAGCCCGGGACAGCCGAATGAAAAACTGTTTTTT. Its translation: CASSPGQPNEKLFF.

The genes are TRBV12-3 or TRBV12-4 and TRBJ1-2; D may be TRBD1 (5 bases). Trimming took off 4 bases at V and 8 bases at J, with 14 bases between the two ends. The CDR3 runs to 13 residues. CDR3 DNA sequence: TGTGCCAGCAGTTATAACCGGGGGGAGGGCTACACCTTC. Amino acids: CASSYNRGEGYTF.

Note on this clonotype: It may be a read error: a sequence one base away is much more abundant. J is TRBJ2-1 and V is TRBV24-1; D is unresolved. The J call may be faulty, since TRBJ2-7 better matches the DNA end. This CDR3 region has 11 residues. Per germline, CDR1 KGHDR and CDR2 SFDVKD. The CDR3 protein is CATSYSNEQYF. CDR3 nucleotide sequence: TGTGCCACCAGTTACAGCAATGAGCAGTACTTC.

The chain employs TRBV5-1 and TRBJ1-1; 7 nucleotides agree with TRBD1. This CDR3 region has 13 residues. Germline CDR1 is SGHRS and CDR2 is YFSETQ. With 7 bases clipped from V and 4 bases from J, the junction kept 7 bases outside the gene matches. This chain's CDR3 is CASSRDSSTEAFF. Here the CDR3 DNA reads TGCGCCAGCTCACGGGACAGTTCCACTGAAGCTTTCTTT.

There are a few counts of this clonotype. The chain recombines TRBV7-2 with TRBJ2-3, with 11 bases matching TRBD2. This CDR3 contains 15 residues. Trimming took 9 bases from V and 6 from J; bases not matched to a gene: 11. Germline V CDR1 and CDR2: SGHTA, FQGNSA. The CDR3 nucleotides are TGTGCCAGTAGCGGGAGGGCCGGGGTTCTGGATACGCAGTATTTT. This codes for CASSGRAGVLDTQYF.

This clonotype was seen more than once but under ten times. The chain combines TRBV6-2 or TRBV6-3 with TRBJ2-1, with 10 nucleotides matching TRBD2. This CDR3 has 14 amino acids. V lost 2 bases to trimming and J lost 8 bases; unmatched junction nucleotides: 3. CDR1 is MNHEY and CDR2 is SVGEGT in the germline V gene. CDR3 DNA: TGTGCCAGCAGTTACGTGGGACTAGCGTATGAGCAGTTCTTC. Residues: CASSYVGLAYEQFF.